Listed below are T cell receptor beta chains from one sample, sequenced in a study of T cell repertoires in ileal Crohn's disease. Some clones are missing from TCRdb's copy, which holds only in-frame ones; the method was immunoSEQ multiplex PCR. The table records some 12,000 clones, 65% to 80% of them present only once. The sample consisted of ileal tissue. Receptors originate from an adult with Crohn's disease. CDR3s leave out the opening cysteine and the closing phenylalanine or tryptophan.

TRBV13	TRBJ1-1	11	ASSKTGYIEAF
TRBV9	TRBJ1-2	12	ASSPVGPNYGYT
TRBV5-1	TRBJ1-2	13	ASSLDGEVNYGYT
TRBV7-3	TRBJ2-1	12	ASSESGGVFEQF
TRBV30	TRBJ1-2	11	AWSGRGLGGYT
TRBV4-2	TRBJ2-5	16	ASSQASLAGGFQETQY
TRBV28	TRBJ1-2	10	ALGGSNYGYT
TRBV5-4	TRBJ2-5	11	ASSLQAEETQY
TRBV5-4	TRBJ2-7	13	ASSWSQGSSYEQY
TRBV28	TRBJ1-1	10	ASSLRRAEAF
TRBV6-4	TRBJ2-1	11	ASSDSPSGEQF
TRBV7-9	TRBJ2-3	12	ASSLAQNTDTQY
TRBV4-3	TRBJ2-1	14	ASSQRRLAGYNEQF
TRBV18	TRBJ1-3	13	ASSSRDSWKNTIY
TRBV6-1	TRBJ2-7	7	ALRETQY
TRBV28	TRBJ1-2	11	ASRRVANYGYT
TRBV6-6	TRBJ2-7	11	ASEGGGMGEQY
TRBV5-1	TRBJ2-6	12	ASKQGSGANVLT
TRBV30	TRBJ2-7	9	ASFAAGEQY
TRBV10-3	TRBJ2-7	11	AISEPLLYEQY
TRBV6-6	TRBJ1-2	11	ASSSQGNYGYT
TRBV10-3	TRBJ1-1	13	AVLPVGPRGTEAF
TRBV6-5	TRBJ1-2	12	ASSSSTGRDGYT
TRBV5-4	TRBJ1-1	12	ASSSTGGNTEAF
TRBV4-3	TRBJ1-1	13	ASSQEGDLNTEAF
TRBV15	TRBJ2-1	11	ATSRDLDNEQF
TRBV6-4	TRBJ2-2	11	ASSTSSTGELF
TRBV5-4	TRBJ1-2	10	ASSAGNYGYT
TRBV5-4	TRBJ1-3	11	ASSLTAGNTIY
TRBV11-1	TRBJ2-7	11	ASSFGSSYEQY
TRBV2	TRBJ1-1	12	ASRPDRILTEAF
TRBV4-2	TRBJ2-4	15	ASSQDSGAGTKNIQY
TRBV18	TRBJ2-7	10	ASSLSREEQY
TRBV7-2	TRBJ2-3	13	ASRRGGRSTDTQY
TRBV30	TRBJ2-3	11	AWSSSDRGTQY
TRBV7-2	TRBJ2-5	11	ASSFAGEETQY
TRBV30	TRBJ2-7	10	AWSVPGIEQY